This T cell receptor (beta chain) is from a study of shared clonotypes between healthy human individuals. Across the whole study: Contributing individuals were two females and a few males aged 18 to 49.

On this clone: Its specificity is not known. One junction end does not reproduce the germline sequence, and a read error may be involved.

Germline-derived CDR1 and CDR2 are GTSNPN and SVGIG (reference sequence). The CDR3 contains 12 residues. Study-level points and caveats: The diversity represented, both genetic and in exposure history, was limited by few donors.

Produced via immunoSEQ multiplex PCR; TCRdb's table is partial and in-frame only. The sample contains about 2 million clones, roughly 94% of which appear only once. Sequencing input: naive CD4+ T cells sorted from blood. The subset here: CD45RA+ positively selected. The receptor comes from a man aged 18 to 30 in good health. The rearrangement joins TRBV30 to TRBJ1-2; possible D gene TRBD1, 5 bases. The CDR3 coding sequence is TGTGCCTGGAGTCAAGGGGCGGGTGGCTCCACCTTC. Its protein product is CAWSQGAGGSTF.